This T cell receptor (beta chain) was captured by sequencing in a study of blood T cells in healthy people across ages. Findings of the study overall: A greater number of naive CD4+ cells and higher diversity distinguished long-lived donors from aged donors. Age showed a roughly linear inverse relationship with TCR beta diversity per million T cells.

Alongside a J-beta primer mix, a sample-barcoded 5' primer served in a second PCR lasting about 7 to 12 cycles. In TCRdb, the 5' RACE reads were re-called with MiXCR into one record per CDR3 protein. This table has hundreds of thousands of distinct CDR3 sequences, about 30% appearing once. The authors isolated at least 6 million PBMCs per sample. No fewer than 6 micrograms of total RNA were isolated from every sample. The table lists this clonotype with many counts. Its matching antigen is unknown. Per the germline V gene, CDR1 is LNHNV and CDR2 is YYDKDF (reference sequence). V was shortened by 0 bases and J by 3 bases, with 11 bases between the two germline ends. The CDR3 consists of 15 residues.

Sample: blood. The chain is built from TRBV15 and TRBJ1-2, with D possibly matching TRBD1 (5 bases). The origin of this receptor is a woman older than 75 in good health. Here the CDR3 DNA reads TGTGCCACCAGCAGAGACCCGGGGGACTACTATGGCTACACCTTC. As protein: CATSRDPGDYYGYTF.